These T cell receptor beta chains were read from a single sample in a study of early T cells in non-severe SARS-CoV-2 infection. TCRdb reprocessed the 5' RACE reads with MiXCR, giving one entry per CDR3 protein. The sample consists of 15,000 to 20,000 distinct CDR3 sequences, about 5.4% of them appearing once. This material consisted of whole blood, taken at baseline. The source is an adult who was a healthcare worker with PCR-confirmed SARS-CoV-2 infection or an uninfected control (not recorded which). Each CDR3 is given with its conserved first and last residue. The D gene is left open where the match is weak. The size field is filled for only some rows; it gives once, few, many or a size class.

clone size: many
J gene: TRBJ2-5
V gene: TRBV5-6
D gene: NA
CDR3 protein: CASSLAGQGTETQYF
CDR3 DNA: TGTGCCAGCAGCTTGGCCGGGCAGGGAACGGAGACCCAGTACTTC

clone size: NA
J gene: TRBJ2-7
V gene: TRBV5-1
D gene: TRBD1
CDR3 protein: CASSSTGGISYEQYF
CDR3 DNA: TGCGCCAGCAGCTCGACAGGGGGCATCTCCTACGAGCAGTACTTC

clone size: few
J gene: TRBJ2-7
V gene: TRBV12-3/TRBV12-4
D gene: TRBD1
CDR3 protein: CASSLTGGARNF
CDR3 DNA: TGTGCCAGCAGTTTGACAGGGGGCGCAAGAAACTTC

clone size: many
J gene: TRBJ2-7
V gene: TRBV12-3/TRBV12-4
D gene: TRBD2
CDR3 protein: CASSRLAGGSEQYF
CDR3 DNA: TGTGCCAGCAGCCGACTAGCGGGGGGATCCGAGCAGTACTTC

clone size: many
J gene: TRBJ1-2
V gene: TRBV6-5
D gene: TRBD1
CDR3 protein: CASSYDRGYGYTF
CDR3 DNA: TGTGCCAGCAGTTATGACAGGGGATATGGCTACACCTTC

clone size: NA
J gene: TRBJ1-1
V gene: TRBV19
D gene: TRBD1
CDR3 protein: CASSTTGAGTEAFF
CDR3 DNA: TGTGCCAGTAGTACAACAGGGGCCGGCACTGAAGCTTTCTTT

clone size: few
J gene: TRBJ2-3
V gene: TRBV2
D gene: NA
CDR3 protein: CASRGGVPLDTQYF
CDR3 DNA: TGTGCCAGCAGGGGCGGGGTTCCGTTGGATACGCAGTATTTT

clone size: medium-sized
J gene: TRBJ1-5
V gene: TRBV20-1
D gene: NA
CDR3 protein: CSATRDGYNQPQHF
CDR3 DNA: TGCAGTGCAACCCGCGACGGCTACAATCAGCCCCAGCATTTT

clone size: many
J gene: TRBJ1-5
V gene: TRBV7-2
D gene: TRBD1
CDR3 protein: CASSLAGGGSQPQHF
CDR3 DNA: TGTGCCAGCAGCTTAGCGGGAGGGGGCAGTCAGCCCCAGCATTTT

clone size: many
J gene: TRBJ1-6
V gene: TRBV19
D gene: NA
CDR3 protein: CASSDRSDSPLHF
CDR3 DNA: TGTGCCAGTAGTGACAGGTCGGACTCACCCCTCCACTTT

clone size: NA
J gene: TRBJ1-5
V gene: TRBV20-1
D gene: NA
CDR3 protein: CSATGRPLSNQPQHF
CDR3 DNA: TGCAGTGCCACAGGACGTCCCTTGAGCAATCAGCCCCAGCATTTT

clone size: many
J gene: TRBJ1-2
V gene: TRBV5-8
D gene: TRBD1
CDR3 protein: CASSLVDRAWYGYTF
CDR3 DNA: TGTGCCAGCAGCTTGGTGGACAGGGCGTGGTATGGCTACACCTTC

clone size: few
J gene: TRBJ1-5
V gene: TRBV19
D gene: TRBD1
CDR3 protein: CASSIQGEAQPQHF
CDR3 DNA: TGTGCCAGTAGTATTCAGGGGGAGGCTCAGCCCCAGCATTTT

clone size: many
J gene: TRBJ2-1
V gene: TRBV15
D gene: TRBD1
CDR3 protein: CATSVGTAYNEQFF
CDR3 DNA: TGTGCCACCAGCGTTGGGACAGCCTACAATGAGCAGTTCTTC

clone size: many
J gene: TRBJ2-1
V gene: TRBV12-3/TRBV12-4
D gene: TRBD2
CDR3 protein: CASPTRASGEHNEQFF
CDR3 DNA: TGTGCCAGCCCCACCAGAGCTAGCGGGGAGCACAATGAGCAGTTCTTC

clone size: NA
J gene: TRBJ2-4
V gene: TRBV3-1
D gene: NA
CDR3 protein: CASSLVKNIQYF
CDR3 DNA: TGTGCCAGCAGCCTGGTCAAAAACATTCAGTACTTC

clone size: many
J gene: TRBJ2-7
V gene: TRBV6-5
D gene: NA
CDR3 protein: CASSPYLGQESYEQYF
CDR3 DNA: TGTGCCAGCAGTCCCTACTTAGGTCAGGAGTCCTACGAGCAGTACTTC